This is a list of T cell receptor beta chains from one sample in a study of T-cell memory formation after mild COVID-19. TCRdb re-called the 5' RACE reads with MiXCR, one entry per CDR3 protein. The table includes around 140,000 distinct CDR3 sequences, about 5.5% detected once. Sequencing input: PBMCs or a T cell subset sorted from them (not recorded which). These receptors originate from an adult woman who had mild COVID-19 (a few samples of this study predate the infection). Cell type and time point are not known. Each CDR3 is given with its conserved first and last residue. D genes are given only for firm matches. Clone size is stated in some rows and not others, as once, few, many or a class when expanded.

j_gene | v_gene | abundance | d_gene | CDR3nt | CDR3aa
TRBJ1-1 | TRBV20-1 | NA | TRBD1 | TGCAGTGCTGCAAGGGGGCCGGCCGGCACTGAAGCTTTCTTT | CSAARGPAGTEAFF
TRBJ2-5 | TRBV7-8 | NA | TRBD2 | TGTGCCAGCAGCTTAGCTGGGGGGGGGAAAGAGACCCAGTACTTC | CASSLAGGGKETQYF
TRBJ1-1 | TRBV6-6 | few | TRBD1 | TGTGCCAGCAGTGGAGACAGGGGTGTTCACACTGAAGCTTTCTTT | CASSGDRGVHTEAFF
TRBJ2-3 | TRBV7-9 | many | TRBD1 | TGTGCCAGCAGACGGGACAGCCACACAGATACGCAGTATTTT | CASRRDSHTDTQYF
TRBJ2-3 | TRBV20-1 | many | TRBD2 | TGCAGTGCTCGGACTAGCGCAGATACGCAGTATTTT | CSARTSADTQYF
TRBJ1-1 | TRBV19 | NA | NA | TGTGCCACCAACCGCTGGGGCACTGAAGCTTTCTTT | CATNRWGTEAFF
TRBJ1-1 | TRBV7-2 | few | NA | TGTGCCAGCAGCTTAAGGGGATCGGTTCTGGTGAACACTGAAGCTTTCTTT | CASSLRGSVLVNTEAFF
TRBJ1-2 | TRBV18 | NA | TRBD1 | TGTGCCAGCTCACCGGACAGGGACTATGGCTACACCTTC | CASSPDRDYGYTF
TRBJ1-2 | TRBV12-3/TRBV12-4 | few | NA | TGTGCCAGCAGAGGGGCAGCTCATTTTAACTATGGCTACACCTTC | CASRGAAHFNYGYTF
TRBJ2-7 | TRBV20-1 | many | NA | TGCAGTGCTGATGGACAGGAGGGCGAGCAGTACTTC | CSADGQEGEQYF
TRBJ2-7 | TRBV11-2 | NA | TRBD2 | TGTGCCAGCAGCCTACGGAATAGCGGGAGGGCCGAGCAGTACTTC | CASSLRNSGRAEQYF
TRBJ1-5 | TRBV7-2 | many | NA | TGTGCCAGCAGCTTAGGCGGACAGAGTAGTCAGCCCCAGCATTTT | CASSLGGQSSQPQHF
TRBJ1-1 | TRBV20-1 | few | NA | TGCAGTGCTAGGGCTTCTACACAAAGGACGGCGACCGCGAGGCGGAACACTGAAGCTTTCTTT | CSARASTQRTATARRNTEAFF
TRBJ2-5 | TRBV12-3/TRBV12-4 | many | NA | TGTGCCAGCAGCTTGTACCAAGAGACCCAGTACTTC | CASSLYQETQYF
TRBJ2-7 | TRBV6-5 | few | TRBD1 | TGTGCCAGCAGTTCCCCACAGGGGAACTCCTACGAGCAGTACTTC | CASSSPQGNSYEQYF
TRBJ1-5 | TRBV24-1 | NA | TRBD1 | TGTGCCACCAGTGGAGCGGGCAGGGGGCTTAGCAATCAGCCCCAGCATTTT | CATSGAGRGLSNQPQHF
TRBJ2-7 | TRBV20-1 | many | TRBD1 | TGCAGTGCTAACCGGGACAGGGGGTTAGTGCAGTACTTC | CSANRDRGLVQYF
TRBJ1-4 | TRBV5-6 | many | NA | TGTGCCAGCAGCTTGACGGATTGGGAGGATGAAAAACTGTTTTTT | CASSLTDWEDEKLFF
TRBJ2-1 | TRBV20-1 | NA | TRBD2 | TGCAGCAACATAAGGACTAGCGGGGCCTTAACCACCTACAATGAGCAGTTCTTC | CSNIRTSGALTTYNEQFF
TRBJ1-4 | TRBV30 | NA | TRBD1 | TGTGCCTGGAGCGACCGGACAGGGGGCAGGGGAAAACTGTTTTTT | CAWSDRTGGRGKLFF
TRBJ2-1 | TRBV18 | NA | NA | TGTGCCAGCTCACCTTTCCGGGACCTTTCCGTTACGGCGTTCTTC | CASSPFRDLSVTAFF
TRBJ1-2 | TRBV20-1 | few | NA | TGCAGTGCTAGCACGGACGGAACTAACTATGGCTACACCTTC | CSASTDGTNYGYTF
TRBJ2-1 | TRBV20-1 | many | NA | TGCAGTGCTAGAGCAGGGGGCGGGAGCTCCTACAATGAGCAGTTCTTC | CSARAGGGSSYNEQFF
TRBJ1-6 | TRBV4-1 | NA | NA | TGCGCCAGCAGCCAAGACAATCGTTATAATTCACCCCTCCACTTT | CASSQDNRYNSPLHF
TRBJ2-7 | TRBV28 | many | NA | TGTGCCAGCAGTTTCCCAGCGGGCCTCTACGAGCAGTACTTC | CASSFPAGLYEQYF
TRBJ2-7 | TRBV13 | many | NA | TGTGCCAGCAGCTTACAGGGTGAGATGTCCTACGAGCAGTACTTC | CASSLQGEMSYEQYF
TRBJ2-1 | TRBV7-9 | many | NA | TGTGCCAGCAGCCCTCCTGTTCTTATCACCTACAATGAGCAGTTCTTC | CASSPPVLITYNEQFF
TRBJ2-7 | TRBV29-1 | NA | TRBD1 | TGCAGCGTTGAACCCGGGACAGGGGGGGACGAGCAGTACTTC | CSVEPGTGGDEQYF
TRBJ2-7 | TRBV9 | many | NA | TGTGCCAGCAGCGGGGGCTCGGCCTACGAGCAGTACTTC | CASSGGSAYEQYF
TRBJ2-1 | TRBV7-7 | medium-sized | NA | TGTGCCAGCAGCTCAGGGAGGACAGTCGAGGGCAATGAGCAGTTCTTC | CASSSGRTVEGNEQFF
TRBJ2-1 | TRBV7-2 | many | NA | TGTGCCAGCAGCTTCATCCATGAGCAGTTCTTC | CASSFIHEQFF
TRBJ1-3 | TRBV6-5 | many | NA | TGTGCCAGCAGTTCGGGGGGGCCTTCCTCTGGAAACACCATATATTTT | CASSSGGPSSGNTIYF
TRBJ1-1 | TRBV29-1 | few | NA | TGCAGCGCCGGGGGCGGAATAACTTTCTTT | CSAGGGITFF
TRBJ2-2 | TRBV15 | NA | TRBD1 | TGTGCCACCAGCATCCCGACAGGGGGCAACACCGGGGAGCTGTTTTTT | CATSIPTGGNTGELFF
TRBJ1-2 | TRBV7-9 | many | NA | TGTGCCAGCAGCTTAGCACAGAGGGTAAACTATGGCTACACCTTC | CASSLAQRVNYGYTF
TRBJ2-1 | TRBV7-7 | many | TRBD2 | TGTGCCAGCAGCTTAGGCGGGGGGCTGGGTGAGCAGTTCTTC | CASSLGGGLGEQFF
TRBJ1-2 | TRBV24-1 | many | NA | TGTGCCACCAGTGACTCCCGCTCTGTGGTTTCGAAGGGCTACACCTTC | CATSDSRSVVSKGYTF
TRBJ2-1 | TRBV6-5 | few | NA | TGTGCCAGCAGTTACTCTGGGGAGCAGTTCTTC | CASSYSGEQFF
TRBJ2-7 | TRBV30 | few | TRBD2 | TGTGCCTGGAGTGGCCGGGGGGGGCGTCGAGCCTACGAGCAGTACTTC | CAWSGRGGRRAYEQYF
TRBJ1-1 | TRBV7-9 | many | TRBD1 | TGTGCCAGCAGCTCCTCTCAGAACAGGGGAGGTCCGAACACTGAAGCTTTCTTT | CASSSSQNRGGPNTEAFF
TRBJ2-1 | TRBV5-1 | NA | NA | TGCGCCAGCAGCTTGGAGTACGGGGGCGGAAATGAGCAGTTCTTC | CASSLEYGGGNEQFF
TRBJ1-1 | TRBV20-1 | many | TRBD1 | TGCAGTGCTAGCGGAACAGGGGGCAGCGCTGAAGCTTTCTTT | CSASGTGGSAEAFF